Listed below are T cell receptor beta chains from one sample, sequenced in a study of chemoradiotherapy in HPV16-positive cancers. TCRdb's table, derived via immunoSEQ multiplex PCR, lists solely in-frame clones and lacks some. The sample carries fewer than 25,000 clones, roughly 90% recorded once. Specimen: blood, collected from a patient who underwent chemoradiotherapy. The receptors were sampled from a human donor with HPV-associated anogenital cancer. The CDR3 runs from the conserved cysteine through the conserved F or W. The order of the fields is V gene, CDR3 protein.

v_call: TRBV4-3
cdr3_aa: CASSLRQGNSYEQYF

v_call: TRBV19
cdr3_aa: CASGGDPTGYGYTF

v_call: TRBV9
cdr3_aa: CASSPTGSGNTIYF

v_call: TRBV9
cdr3_aa: CASSVGPTSGDQETQYF

v_call: TRBV29-1
cdr3_aa: CSITAAARGVQETQYF

v_call: TRBV4-3
cdr3_aa: CASSQLDGEETQYF

v_call: TRBV27
cdr3_aa: CASSLWGRDSYNEQFF

v_call: TRBV19
cdr3_aa: CASSRGVESYNEQFF

v_call: TRBV2
cdr3_aa: CASSDGYTGELFF

v_call: TRBV5-1
cdr3_aa: CASSLGLAGGTDTQYF

v_call: TRBV11-2
cdr3_aa: CASSLGQSSYEQYF

v_call: TRBV5-4
cdr3_aa: CASSLGLAGRSYNEQFF

v_call: TRBV28
cdr3_aa: CASSPGQGAGGYTF

v_call: TRBV11-2
cdr3_aa: CASSGEGGAVGGYTF

v_call: TRBV6-5
cdr3_aa: CASRGTGAAQPQHF

v_call: TRBV27
cdr3_aa: CASSLTGGFSPLHF

v_call: TRBV19
cdr3_aa: CASSIPTGTTEAFF

v_call: TRBV7-2
cdr3_aa: CASSLVGTDPEQYF

v_call: TRBV28
cdr3_aa: CASSNYEQYF

v_call: TRBV6-1
cdr3_aa: CASRGIGSNQPQHF

v_call: TRBV19
cdr3_aa: CASSLRRLAPKFF

v_call: TRBV6-1
cdr3_aa: CASSRTGDYEQYF

v_call: TRBV6-1
cdr3_aa: CASSGGNSYEQYF

v_call: TRBV4-3
cdr3_aa: CASSQAYTRDVVYEQYF

v_call: TRBV28
cdr3_aa: CASTGQGTYNEQFF

v_call: TRBV28
cdr3_aa: CASSSTTGGTYEQYF

v_call: TRBV5-4
cdr3_aa: CASSLEQGSTETQYF

v_call: TRBV6-6
cdr3_aa: CASTGRGDPSDTQYF

v_call: TRBV19
cdr3_aa: CASIGGNGYTF

v_call: TRBV7-2
cdr3_aa: CASSPDGTGGTDTQYF

v_call: TRBV9
cdr3_aa: CASSPAAGTDTQYF

v_call: TRBV7-8
cdr3_aa: CASSIPGTGSYEQYF

v_call: TRBV27
cdr3_aa: CASSNRAGNTIYF

v_call: TRBV7-9
cdr3_aa: CASSLGGSQTQYF

v_call: TRBV6-6
cdr3_aa: CASSLLPRGTDTQYF

v_call: TRBV6-1
cdr3_aa: CASSARVGGSSGALYNEQFF

v_call: TRBV4-1
cdr3_aa: CASSQVGGQFNQPQHF

v_call: TRBV7-2
cdr3_aa: CASSLAGQQETQYF

v_call: TRBV7-3
cdr3_aa: CASSPQWASSYNEQFF

v_call: TRBV28
cdr3_aa: CASSPRLAGVWDTQYF

v_call: TRBV6-5
cdr3_aa: CASREDRTMNTEAFF

v_call: TRBV28
cdr3_aa: CASSGLPTGGADEQYF

v_call: TRBV5-8
cdr3_aa: CASSFERTAAGELFF

v_call: TRBV7-2
cdr3_aa: CASSVVGGTDTQYF